The present TCR beta chain was sequenced within a study of CXCR3-negative and CXCR3-positive naive CD8 T cells. Notes on the study in general: Relative to CXCR3-negative naive cells, CXCR3-positive naive cells had more hydrophobic TRB CDR3s.

As regards this clonotype: Its antigen is undetermined.

This CDR3 has 17 residues. Germline loops: CDR1 MNHEY, CDR2 SVGEGT. Via 5' RACE with UMI labels, TRB cDNA libraries were prepared. No DNA is given; TCRdb re-called the 5' RACE reads and lists each CDR3 protein once. The listing records 150,000 or so distinct CDR3 sequences. V gene TRBV6-2 or TRBV6-3 combines with J gene TRBJ2-2; absent DNA, TCRdb's TRBD2 call cannot be checked. Specimen: naive CXCR3+ CD8+ T cells from blood. As for subset: CD45RO-CCR7+CD27+CD95- naive CD8+ T cells expressing CXCR3 (TNR3+). This receptor was taken from a human donor in good health. Some clones in this sample may be carry-over from other donors' samples. The chain's CDR3 is CASSYIVRAGNTGELFF.